This TCR beta chain appears in the sequencing data of a study of siplizumab effects on memory and regulatory T cells. Points from the study as a whole: A mean of around 65% of mappable alloreactive CD4+ clones were Treg-derived with siplizumab, compared with approximately 29% in controls. Significantly reduced by siplizumab was the cumulative frequency of alloreactive sequences, namely those traceable to unstimulated CD4+ memory cells. Assignment to unstimulated subsets succeeded for only a minor fraction of the alloreactive clones.

Concerning this clone itself: The target antigen is unknown.

Assays were performed on 9.7 x 10^4 or so TCR templates per sample. Profiling relied on immunoSEQ multiplex PCR, and the TCRdb table lists in-frame clones only, not all of them. The sample lists 85,000 to 95,000 clones, 90% to 95% occurring once. V was pared by 4 bases and J by 14 bases, with 12 bases of the junction left unmatched. CDR3 size: 14 residues. Germline-derived CDR1 and CDR2 are SNHLY and FYNNEI. This sequence joins TRBV2 and TRBJ2-1, with 9 bases fitting TRBD1. Sequenced material: non-Treg CD4+ T cells sorted from blood. The source is a human donor in good health. CDR3 residues: CASSARDRVVFKFF. CDR3 in DNA: TGTGCCAGCAGTGCCCGGGACAGGGTGGTTTTTAAGTTCTTC.